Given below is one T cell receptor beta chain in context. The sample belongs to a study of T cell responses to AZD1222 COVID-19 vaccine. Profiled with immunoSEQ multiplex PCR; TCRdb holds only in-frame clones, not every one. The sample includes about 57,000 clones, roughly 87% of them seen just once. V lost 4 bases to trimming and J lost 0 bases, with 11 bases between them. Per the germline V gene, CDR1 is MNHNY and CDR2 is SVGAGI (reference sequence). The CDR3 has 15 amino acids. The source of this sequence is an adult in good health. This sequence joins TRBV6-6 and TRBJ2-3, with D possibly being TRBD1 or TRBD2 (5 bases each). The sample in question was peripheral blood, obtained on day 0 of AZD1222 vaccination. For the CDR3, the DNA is TGTGCCAGCAGTTCTCGGGACCCTAGCACAGATACGCAGTATTTT. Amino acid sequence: CASSSRDPSTDTQYF.